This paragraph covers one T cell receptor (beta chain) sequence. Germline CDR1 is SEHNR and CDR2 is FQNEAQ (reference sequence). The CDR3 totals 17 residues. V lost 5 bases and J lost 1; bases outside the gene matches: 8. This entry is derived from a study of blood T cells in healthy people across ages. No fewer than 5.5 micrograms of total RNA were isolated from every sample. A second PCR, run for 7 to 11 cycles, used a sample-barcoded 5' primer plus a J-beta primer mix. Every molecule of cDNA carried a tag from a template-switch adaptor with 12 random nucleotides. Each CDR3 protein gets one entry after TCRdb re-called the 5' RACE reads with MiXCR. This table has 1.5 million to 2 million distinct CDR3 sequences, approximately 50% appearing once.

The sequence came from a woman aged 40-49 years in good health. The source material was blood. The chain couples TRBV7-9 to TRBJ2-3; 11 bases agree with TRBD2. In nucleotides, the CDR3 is TGTGCCAGCAGCCTCCCCATAGCGGGGGGGCGCACAGATACGCAGTATTTT. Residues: CASSLPIAGGRTDTQYF. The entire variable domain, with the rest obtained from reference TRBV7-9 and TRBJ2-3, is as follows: DTGVSQNPRHKITKRGQNVTFRCDPISEHNRLYWYRQTLGQGPEFLTYFQNEAQLEKSRLLSDRFSAERPKGSFSTLEIQRTEQGDSAMYLCASSLPIAGGRTDTQYFGPGTRLTVL.